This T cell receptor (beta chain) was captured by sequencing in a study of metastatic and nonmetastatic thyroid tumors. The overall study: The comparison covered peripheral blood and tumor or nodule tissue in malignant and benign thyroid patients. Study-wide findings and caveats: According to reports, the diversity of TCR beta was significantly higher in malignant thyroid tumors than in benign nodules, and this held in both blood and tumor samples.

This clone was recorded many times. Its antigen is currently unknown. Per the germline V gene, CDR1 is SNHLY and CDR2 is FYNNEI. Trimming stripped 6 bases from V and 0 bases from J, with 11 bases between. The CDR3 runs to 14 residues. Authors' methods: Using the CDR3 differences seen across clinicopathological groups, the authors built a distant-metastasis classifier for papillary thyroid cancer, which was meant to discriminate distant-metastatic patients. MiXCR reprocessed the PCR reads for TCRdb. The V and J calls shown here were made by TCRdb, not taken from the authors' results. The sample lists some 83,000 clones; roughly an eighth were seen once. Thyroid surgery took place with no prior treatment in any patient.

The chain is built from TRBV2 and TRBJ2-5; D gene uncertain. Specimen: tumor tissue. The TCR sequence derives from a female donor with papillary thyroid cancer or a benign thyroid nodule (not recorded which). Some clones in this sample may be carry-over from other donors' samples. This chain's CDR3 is CASSDGRNQETQYF. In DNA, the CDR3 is TGTGCCAGCAGCGACGGACGTAACCAAGAGACCCAGTACTTC.